The 21 T cell receptor beta chains below come from one sample, sequenced in a study of T cells in Graves' hyperthyroidism and ophthalmopathy. RNA transcripts provided the source from which TCR beta CDR3 regions were amplified. The primer set for the first-round RT-PCR of the TCR CDR3 was HTBI. One entry per CDR3 protein results from TCRdb running MiXCR on the multiplex PCR reads. The sample records hundreds of thousands of distinct CDR3 sequences, 38% being singletons. The sample was blood. Every receptor here comes from a man aged 18 to 35 with Graves' hyperthyroidism.

The rearrangement joins TRBV5-1 to TRBJ2-5; D is perhaps TRBD2 (5 bases). The CDR3 spans 15 residues. Trimming removed 2 bases at V and 5 bases at J, with 16 bases between. CDR1 SGHRS and CDR2 YFSETQ come from the germline V gene. DNA for the CDR3: TGCGCCAGCAGCTTTGTAGGCGGAGGTGGGGAGACCCAGTACTTC. Translation: CASSFVGGGGETQYF.

The CDR3 region has the DNA TGTGCCAGCAGCGCCCACGGGACAGGGGGCGAGACCCAGTACTTC. Protein sequence: CASSAHGTGGETQYF. The J gene is TRBJ2-5, the V gene TRBV25-1, with 12 bases identical to TRBD1. The CDR3 length is 15 residues. V trimming: 6 bases; J trimming: 5 bases; junction bases outside the gene matches: 7. CDR1 and CDR2 from the germline V gene are MGHDK and SYGVNS. The full variable domain, its missing parts supplied by reference TRBV25-1 and TRBJ2-5, is EADIYQTPRYLVIGTGKKITLECSQTMGHDKMYWYQQDPGMELHLIHYSYGVNSTEKGDLSSESTVSRIRTEHFPLTLESARPSHTSQYLCASSAHGTGGETQYFGPGTRLLVL.

As concerns this clonotype: Since a much larger clone is just one base distant, this may be a read error. The chain links TRBV2 to TRBJ1-2; TRBD1 matches at 7 bases. The ends lost 4 bases at V and 4 bases at J; junction bases unmatched: 9. Germline V gene sequence: CDR1 SNHLY, CDR2 FYNNEI. The CDR3 loop spans 15 amino acids. This chain's CDR3 is CASSGGGGGGYGYTF. CDR3 DNA: TGTGCCAGCAGTGGGGGAGGGGGCGGAGGCTATGGCTACACCTTC.

CDR3 amino acids: CASSPSGRGGETQYF. CDR3 nucleotides: TGTGCCAGCTCACCCAGCGGACGAGGTGGTGAGACCCAGTACTTC. This chain connects TRBV25-1 to TRBJ2-5, with D possibly being TRBD2 (5 bases). V dropped 8 bases and J dropped 5 bases, with 21 bases sitting between them. Germline V gene sequence: CDR1 MGHDK, CDR2 SYGVNS. This CDR3 has 15 amino acids.

The rearrangement joins TRBV10-3 to TRBJ1-5; TRBD1 matches at 7 bases. V shed 11 bases, J shed 6 bases, and the junction held 7 bases outside the gene matches. The CDR3 has 12 amino acids. The germline V gene encodes CDR1 ENHRY and CDR2 SYGVKD. In DNA form, the CDR3 reads TGTGCCTCCGGGACAGCCGTTCAGCCCCAGCATTTT. Protein product: CASGTAVQPQHF.

This clonotype was observed many times. The chain employs TRBV25-1 and TRBJ2-5; no definite D call. Trimming cost V 1 base and J 4 bases, with 10 bases left between them. The CDR3 has 14 amino acids. The V gene's germline CDR1 is MGHDK and CDR2 SYGVNS. CDR3 region: CASSEWVGIETQYF. CDR3 bases: TGTGCCAGCAGTGAATGGGTAGGAATAGAGACCCAGTACTTC. Complete variable domain (other parts from reference TRBV25-1 and TRBJ2-5): EADIYQTPRYLVIGTGKKITLECSQTMGHDKMYWYQQDPGMELHLIHYSYGVNSTEKGDLSSESTVSRIRTEHFPLTLESARPSHTSQYLCASSEWVGIETQYFGPGTRLLVL.

This clonotype was detected ten times or more. The rearrangement joins TRBV20-1 to TRBJ1-6; D remains unclear. This CDR3 has 12 amino acids. Germline V gene sequence: CDR1 DFQATT, CDR2 SNEGSKA (reference sequence). V dropped 3 bases and J dropped 0 bases, with 0 bases sitting between them. CDR3 nucleotide sequence: TGCAGTGCTAGCTCCTATAATTCACCCCTCCACTTT. Residues: CSASSYNSPLHF.

This clonotype was seen a handful of times. The chain employs TRBV20-1 and TRBJ2-5; D might be TRBD1 (6 bases). This CDR3 is 14 amino acids long. Germline lookup yields CDR1 DFQATT and CDR2 SNEGSKA (reference sequence). V lost 4 bases, J lost 2 bases, and 14 bases lay in between. The CDR3 here is CSANGDIRQETQYF. The CDR3 DNA follows: TGCAGTGCTAATGGGGACATTAGGCAAGAGACCCAGTACTTC.

This clonotype appeared many times. The chain has TRBV25-1 and TRBJ1-1, with a tentative D call TRBD1 (6 bases). Germline loops: CDR1 MGHDK, CDR2 SYGVNS. The CDR3 totals 13 residues. Trimming pared 9 bases from V and 0 bases from J, leaving 11 bases between. For the CDR3, the DNA is TGTGCCAGTTTCGGGGACATGAACACTGAAGCTTTCTTT. Translated: CASFGDMNTEAFF.

This clonotype was counted a few times. The chain links TRBV12-3 or TRBV12-4 to TRBJ1-5; D not certain. The CDR3 is 12 amino acids. The V end lost 3 bases, the J end lost 6 bases, and 6 bases lay between the germline ends. The CDR3: CASSFQVQPQHF. As DNA, the CDR3 is TGTGCCAGCAGTTTTCAGGTTCAGCCCCAGCATTTT.

This chain connects TRBV7-9 to TRBJ1-4, with D tentatively TRBD1 (5 bases). Trimming removed 5 bases at V and 6 bases at J, with 19 bases between. Germline CDR1 is SEHNR and CDR2 is FQNEAQ (reference sequence). The CDR3 is 16 residues long. CDR3 sequence: CASSPWRGRADEKLFF. CDR3 in DNA: TGTGCCAGCAGCCCCTGGAGAGGCAGGGCTGATGAAAAACTGTTTTTT.

This clonotype appeared many times. This rearrangement joins TRBV19 to TRBJ1-1; D unresolved. CDR1 and CDR2 from the germline V gene are LNHDA and SQIVND (reference sequence). The CDR3 has 16 residues. V gave up 7 bases and J gave up 0 bases, with 18 bases separating them. CDR3 coding DNA: TGTGCCAGTACCGCCTGGACCGGGCGACTGAACACTGAAGCTTTCTTT. Its protein product is CASTAWTGRLNTEAFF.

CDR3 bases: TGTGCCAGCAGCCCGTTAGCGGGGGGGCTTCAAGAGACCCAGTACTTC. This encodes CASSPLAGGLQETQYF. The rearrangement links TRBV7-2 to TRBJ2-5; 11 bases agree with TRBD2. CDR1 and CDR2 (germline): SGHTA, FQGNSA. This CDR3 has 16 amino acids. J was trimmed by 2 bases and V by 5 bases; bases with no gene match: 7.

V usage is TRBV12-3 or TRBV12-4 and J usage is TRBJ1-5; tentative D call: TRBD1 (5 bases). This CDR3 spans 16 amino acids. Trimming removed 6 bases at V and 2 bases at J, with 17 bases between. This chain's CDR3 is CASRGGSVVRNQPQHF. The CDR3 coding sequence is TGTGCCAGCAGGGGGGGATCGGTGGTACGCAATCAGCCCCAGCATTTT.

The chain carries TRBV2 and TRBJ2-5; TRBD2 matches at 12 bases. The CDR3 runs to 17 residues. The germline V gene has CDR1 SNHLY and CDR2 FYNNEI. The J segment lost 4 bases and the V segment lost 6 bases, leaving 12 bases of the junction unmatched. The CDR3 sequence: CASRSSLAGGPGETQYF. The DNA of the CDR3 is TGTGCCAGCAGATCATCCCTAGCGGGGGGGCCCGGAGAGACCCAGTACTTC. The entire variable domain, with the rest obtained from reference TRBV2 and TRBJ2-5, is as follows: EPEVTQTPSHQVTQMGQEVILRCVPISNHLYFYWYRQILGQKVEFLVSFYNNEISEKSEIFDDQFSVERPDGSNFTLKIRSTKLEDSAMYFCASRSSLAGGPGETQYFGPGTRLLVL.

This clonotype was seen a single time. An end of the junction differs from the germline gene, which may be a read error. The chain has TRBV10-3 and TRBJ1-5; D gene uncertain. The CDR3 has 13 residues. Germline V gives CDR1 ENHRY, CDR2 SYGVKD. CDR3 region: CASSPTNGRPQHF. CDR3 in DNA: TGTGCCAGCAGTCCTACTAATGGACGGCCCCAGCATTTT.

V usage is TRBV29-1 and J usage is TRBJ1-2; 7 bases are a match to TRBD1. Per the germline V gene, CDR1 is SQVTM and CDR2 is ANQGSEA. V dropped 4 bases and J dropped 4; count of bases not matched to a gene: 6. This CDR3 is 13 amino acids long. The CDR3 DNA follows: TGCAGCGTTGCACAGGGGAATACCTATGGCTACACCTTC. This encodes CSVAQGNTYGYTF.

This clonotype has at least ten counts. This chain joins TRBV20-1 and TRBJ2-7, with 10 bases identical to TRBD2. CDR1 is DFQATT, CDR2 SNEGSKA, per germline (reference sequence). V shed 3 bases and J 2 bases; nucleotides not matched to a gene: 4. The CDR3 consists of 14 residues. The DNA for the CDR3 is TGCAGTGCTAGGCTAGCGGGAGTGACCTACGAGCAGTACTTC. Its protein is CSARLAGVTYEQYF.

This rearrangement joins TRBV20-1 to TRBJ2-5, with 7 bases matching TRBD2. The CDR3 length is 14 residues. Germline-derived CDR1 and CDR2 are DFQATT and SNEGSKA (reference sequence). Losses at the gene ends were 0 bases for V and 4 bases for J; bases not matched to a gene: 5. CDR3: CSARDGAGTETQYF. The CDR3 DNA sequence: TGCAGTGCTAGAGATGGAGCGGGAACAGAGACCCAGTACTTC.

This clonotype turned up a few times. The chain recombines TRBV6-5 with TRBJ1-2, with D unclear. Germline CDR1 reads MNHEY; CDR2 reads SVGAGI. V was pared by 7 bases and J by 8 bases, with 23 bases between. This CDR3 comprises 15 residues. This chain's CDR3 is CASISLTGPLLGYTF. The CDR3, as DNA: TGTGCCAGCATTTCGCTGACGGGCCCCCTATTGGGCTACACCTTC.

The chain employs TRBV19 and TRBJ2-7, with a tentative D call TRBD1 (6 bases). There are 13 residues in the CDR3. Germline lookup yields CDR1 LNHDA and CDR2 SQIVND (reference sequence). V shed 4 bases and J shed 3 bases, with 10 bases lying between them. CDR3 amino acids: CASSTGTIYEQYF. The CDR3 region has the DNA TGTGCCAGTAGTACCGGGACAATCTACGAGCAGTACTTC. Using reference TRBV19 and TRBJ2-7 for the parts outside the CDR3, the full variable domain is DGGITQSPKYLFRKEGQNVTLSCEQNLNHDAMYWYRQDPGQGLRLIYYSQIVNDFQKGDIAEGYSVSREKKESFPLTVTSAQKNPTAFYLCASSTGTIYEQYFGPGTRLTVT.